These T cell receptor beta chains were read from a single sample in a study of chemoradiotherapy in HPV16-positive cancers. Data came from immunoSEQ multiplex PCR; TCRdb stores just in-frame clones and leaves some out. The table includes about 25,000 clones, about 92% detected once. The starting material was blood, obtained from a patient who underwent chemoradiotherapy. These receptor sequences come from a human donor with HPV-associated anogenital cancer. The CDR3 runs from the conserved cysteine through the conserved F or W. The D gene is left open where the match is weak. A clone size is listed for some rows: how often the clone was seen (once, few, many), or a class if it is expanded.

>TRBV28|14|NA|TRBJ2-7|TRBD1
CASRVTGGLYEQYF
TGTGCCAGCAGGGTGACAGGGGGTCTGTACGAGCAGTACTTC
>TRBV5-1|15|large|TRBJ2-3|NA
CASSLGDSRADTQYF
TGCGCCAGCAGCTTGGGGGACTCAAGGGCAGATACGCAGTATTTT
>TRBV7-6|15|few|TRBJ2-3|TRBD2
CASSLSGSFTDTQYF
TGTGCCAGCAGCTTGAGCGGGAGTTTCACAGATACGCAGTATTTT
>TRBV5-1|14|NA|TRBJ2-3|NA
CASRAGTTSGTQYF
TGCGCCAGCAGAGCCGGGACAACCTCAGGTACGCAGTATTTT
>TRBV6-6|13|NA|TRBJ2-1|NA
CASRPGHNNEQFF
TGTGCCAGCAGGCCGGGACACAACAATGAGCAGTTCTTC
>TRBV19|14|few|TRBJ1-1|NA
CASSIWQGNTEAFF
TGTGCCAGTAGTATCTGGCAGGGAAACACTGAAGCTTTCTTT
>TRBV7-6|15|NA|TRBJ2-5|TRBD1
CASSKMTGFEETQYF
TGTGCCAGCAGCAAAATGACAGGGTTTGAAGAGACCCAGTACTTC
>TRBV29-1|13|few|TRBJ2-2|NA
CSVQGRNTGELFF
TGCAGCGTTCAGGGGAGGAACACCGGGGAGCTGTTTTTT
>TRBV10-3|16|once|TRBJ2-2|TRBD2
CAISDGGRASTGELFF
TGTGCCATCAGTGATGGAGGGAGGGCCAGCACCGGGGAGCTGTTTTTT
>TRBV7-2|14|NA|TRBJ2-7|TRBD2
CASSPGGVPYEQYF
TGTGCCAGCAGCCCGGGGGGGGTTCCCTACGAGCAGTACTTC
>TRBV7-9|13|NA|TRBJ1-1|NA
CASSRGEGTEAFF
TGTGCCAGCAGCAGAGGGGAGGGGACTGAAGCTTTCTTT
>TRBV9|14|NA|TRBJ2-5|TRBD2
CASSAGLAEETQYF
TGTGCCAGCAGCGCAGGACTAGCGGAGGAGACCCAGTACTTC
>TRBV6-5|12|NA|TRBJ2-1|NA
CASSFSAGEQFF
TGTGCCAGCAGTTTCTCCGCCGGTGAGCAGTTCTTC
>TRBV15|15|NA|TRBJ2-7|TRBD1
CATSRTGQGGGEQYF
TGTGCCACCAGCAGAACGGGACAGGGTGGGGGGGAGCAGTACTTC
>TRBV7-2|14|NA|TRBJ1-2|NA
CASSFQNTNYGYTF
TGTGCCAGCAGCTTCCAGAACACTAACTATGGCTACACCTTC
>TRBV6-1|14|NA|TRBJ1-5|NA
CASSESGGSQPQHF
TGTGCCAGCAGTGAATCGGGAGGGTCTCAGCCCCAGCATTTT
>TRBV2|16|NA|TRBJ1-5|TRBD1
CASTPGTGLSNQPQHF
TGTGCCAGCACCCCCGGGACAGGACTTAGCAATCAGCCCCAGCATTTT
>TRBV19|14|NA|TRBJ2-7|NA
CASRKDSFPYEQYF
TGTGCCAGTAGAAAAGACAGTTTCCCCTACGAGCAGTACTTC
>TRBV2|15|once|TRBJ2-7|NA
CASRETGLSSYEQYF
TGTGCCAGCAGGGAGACAGGCCTTAGCTCCTACGAGCAGTACTTC
>TRBV7-8|14|NA|TRBJ2-5|TRBD2
CASSPPGLGKTQYF
TGTGCCAGCAGCCCACCGGGACTAGGGAAGACCCAGTACTTC
>TRBV30|13|NA|TRBJ2-1|NA
CAWSQVGGNEQFF
TGTGCCTGGAGTCAGGTGGGGGGCAATGAGCAGTTCTTC
>TRBV5-1|16|NA|TRBJ2-2|NA
CATAPFSSPPPGELFF
TGCGCCACCGCACCTTTCTCGTCCCCTCCTCCCGGGGAGCTGTTTTTT
>TRBV15|12|NA|TRBJ1-5|NA
CATSRDRQPQHF
TGTGCCACCAGCAGAGATCGTCAGCCCCAGCATTTT
>TRBV27|12|NA|TRBJ2-3|TRBD2
CASSPLGGAQYF
TGTGCCAGCAGCCCCCTCGGGGGGGCGCAGTATTTT
>TRBV9|13|NA|TRBJ2-2|NA
CASSPKWAGELFF
TGTGCCAGCAGCCCTAAGTGGGCCGGGGAGCTGTTTTTT
>TRBV13|14|few|TRBJ2-7|TRBD1
CASSMTGSSYEQYF
TGTGCCAGCAGCATGACAGGGAGCTCCTACGAGCAGTACTTC
>TRBV5-8|13|NA|TRBJ1-2|NA
CASSLRGTYGYTF
TGTGCCAGCAGCTTGAGGGGGACCTATGGCTACACCTTC
>TRBV6-5|13|NA|TRBJ2-2|NA
CASIARNTGELFF
TGTGCCAGCATTGCCAGGAACACCGGGGAGCTGTTTTTT
>TRBV7-7|14|once|TRBJ2-2|TRBD2
CASRQAGLAGELFF
TGTGCTAGCAGACAAGCGGGGCTCGCCGGGGAGCTGTTTTTT
>TRBV10-3|15|NA|TRBJ1-1|NA
CAISESGRGTTEAFF
TGTGCCATCAGTGAGTCGGGGAGGGGGACAACTGAAGCTTTCTTT
>TRBV6-6|16|NA|TRBJ1-2|NA
CASSYEGRLTNYGYTF
TGTGCCAGCAGTTACGAGGGAAGGTTGACTAACTATGGCTACACCTTC
>TRBV7-9|16|few|TRBJ1-2|TRBD1
CASSLAGQGGPYGYTF
TGTGCCAGCAGCTTAGCGGGACAGGGGGGCCCCTATGGCTACACCTTC
>TRBV5-1|16|NA|TRBJ2-5|NA
CASSLVEGTGKETQYF
TGCGCCAGCAGCTTGGTAGAAGGCACAGGGAAAGAGACCCAGTACTTC
>TRBV28|14|NA|TRBJ1-6|TRBD1
CASSLGQGKAPLHF
TGTGCCAGCAGCTTAGGACAGGGGAAAGCACCCCTCCACTTT
>TRBV6-5|15|NA|TRBJ2-2|NA
CASSYSTRFTGELFF
TGTGCCAGCAGTTACTCGACCAGGTTCACCGGGGAGCTGTTTTTT
>TRBV30|14|NA|TRBJ1-2|NA
CAWRGRVPNYGYTF
TGTGCCTGGAGGGGGAGGGTACCTAACTATGGCTACACCTTC
>TRBV5-4|16|once|TRBJ2-3|TRBD1
CASSLNRGVRTDTQYF
TGTGCCAGCAGCTTGAACAGGGGAGTTCGCACAGATACGCAGTATTTT
>TRBV9|18|NA|TRBJ2-6|TRBD1
CASSVVSGGAGGANVLTF
TGTGCCAGCAGCGTAGTGTCAGGGGGCGCGGGTGGGGCCAACGTCCTGACTTTC
>TRBV5-8|15|NA|TRBJ2-7|TRBD2
CASSLGTSGRNEQYF
TGTGCCAGCAGCTTGGGGACTAGCGGGAGGAACGAGCAGTACTTC
>TRBV11-3|19|NA|TRBJ1-2|TRBD1
CASSLFPPENTGTGYGYTF
TGTGCCAGCAGCTTATTCCCCCCGGAGAACACCGGGACAGGTTATGGCTACACCTTC
>TRBV18|13|NA|TRBJ2-2|NA
CASSLNQAGELFF
TGTGCCAGCTCACTAAATCAGGCCGGGGAGCTGTTTTTT
>TRBV7-2|17|NA|TRBJ2-1|TRBD2
CASSLALGGLAANEQFF
TGTGCCAGCAGCTTAGCGCTAGGAGGACTAGCAGCCAATGAGCAGTTCTTC
>TRBV4-2|14|NA|TRBJ1-5|NA
CASSQDRSYQPQHF
TGTGCCAGCAGCCAAGATCGCAGCTATCAGCCCCAGCATTTT
>TRBV5-4|16|once|TRBJ2-1|TRBD2
CASSLAGTSGVNEQFF
TGTGCCAGCAGCTTGGCGGGGACTAGCGGGGTCAATGAGCAGTTCTTC
>TRBV4-1|16|NA|TRBJ2-7|TRBD2
CASSRLAGGPSYEQYF
TGCGCCAGCAGCCGACTAGCGGGAGGGCCCTCCTACGAGCAGTACTTC
>TRBV27|16|NA|TRBJ2-2|NA
CASSSTAGRATGELFF
TGTGCCAGCAGTTCAACGGCGGGAAGGGCAACCGGGGAGCTGTTTTTT
>TRBV5-6|15|NA|TRBJ1-5|TRBD1
CASSLWTGYNQPQHF
TGTGCCAGCAGCTTGTGGACAGGGTATAATCAGCCCCAGCATTTT
>TRBV5-6|15|NA|TRBJ2-2|NA
CASSLASAITGELFF
TGTGCCAGCAGCTTAGCTAGCGCAATCACCGGGGAGCTGTTTTTT
>TRBV28|13|NA|TRBJ2-7|TRBD2
CASSLGLAGEQYF
TGTGCCAGCAGTTTGGGACTAGCCGGCGAGCAGTACTTC
>TRBV29-1|15|few|TRBJ1-3|NA
CSVSGTVSSGNTIYF
TGCAGCGTTTCCGGGACTGTGAGTTCTGGAAACACCATATATTTT
>TRBV10-3|14|NA|TRBJ2-1|NA
CAISGAGAWKEQFF
TGTGCCATCAGTGGGGCAGGGGCATGGAAAGAGCAGTTCTTC
>TRBV7-2|16|NA|TRBJ2-3|TRBD2
CASSLDTSGQGDTQYF
TGTGCCAGCAGCTTAGATACTAGCGGGCAGGGAGATACGCAGTATTTT
>TRBV5-1|15|NA|TRBJ1-5|NA
CASSQGFGVGQPQHF
TGCGCCAGCAGCCAGGGCTTCGGGGTGGGTCAGCCCCAGCATTTT
>TRBV5-1|14|NA|TRBJ2-5|NA
CASTPGPGQETQYF
TGCGCCAGCACCCCAGGGCCTGGTCAAGAGACCCAGTACTTC